This entry describes one TCR beta chain. This entry comes from a study of Graves' ophthalmopathy and Graves' hyperthyroidism. CDR3 length equals 13 residues. CDR1 and CDR2 from the germline V gene are SGHNT and YYREEE (reference sequence). V was clipped by 4 bases and J by 7 bases, with 9 bases between them. The authors amplified TCR beta CDR3 regions, and they did so from RNA transcripts for repertoire sequencing. The workflow started with a first-round RT-PCR run with HTBI primers and then moved on to a second-round multiplex PCR. A single record per CDR3 protein comes from TCRdb applying MiXCR to the multiplex PCR reads. The table shows around 51,000 distinct CDR3 sequences, with over 45% occurring only once.

The sequenced material came from peripheral blood. This chain links TRBV5-4 with TRBJ1-6; no clear D gene. The receptor was isolated from an adult man with Graves' ophthalmopathy. The DNA for the CDR3 is TGTGCCAGCAGCCAAGATGGGAATTCACCCCTCCACTTT. It codes for CASSQDGNSPLHF.